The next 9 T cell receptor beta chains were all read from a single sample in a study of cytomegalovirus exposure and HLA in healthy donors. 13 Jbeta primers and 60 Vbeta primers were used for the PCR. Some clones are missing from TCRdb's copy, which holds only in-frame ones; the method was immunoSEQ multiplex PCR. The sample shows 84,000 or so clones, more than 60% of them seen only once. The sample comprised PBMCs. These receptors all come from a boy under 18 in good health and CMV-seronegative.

The CDR3 region has the DNA TGTGCCAGCAGCGGGGCGAGAACTGAAGCTTTCTTT. Its protein product is CASSGARTEAFF. The chain uses TRBV9 and TRBJ1-1; no definite D call. Deletions cut 3 bases from V and 5 bases from J, with 8 bases between. Germline V lookup: CDR1 SGDLS, CDR2 YYNGEE. The CDR3 has 12 amino acids.

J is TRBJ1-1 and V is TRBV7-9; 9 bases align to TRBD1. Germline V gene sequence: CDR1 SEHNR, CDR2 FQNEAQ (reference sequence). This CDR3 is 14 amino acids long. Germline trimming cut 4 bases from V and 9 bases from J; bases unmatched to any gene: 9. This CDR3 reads CASSSPSGQGKAFF. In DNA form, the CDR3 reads TGTGCCAGCAGCTCCCCTTCTGGACAGGGGAAAGCTTTCTTT.

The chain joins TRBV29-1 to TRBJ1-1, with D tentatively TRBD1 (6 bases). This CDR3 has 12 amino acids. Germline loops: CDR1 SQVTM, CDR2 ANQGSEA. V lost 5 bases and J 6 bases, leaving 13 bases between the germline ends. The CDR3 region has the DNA TGCAGCGTTACTACAGGGACATCTGAAGCTTTCTTT. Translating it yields CSVTTGTSEAFF.

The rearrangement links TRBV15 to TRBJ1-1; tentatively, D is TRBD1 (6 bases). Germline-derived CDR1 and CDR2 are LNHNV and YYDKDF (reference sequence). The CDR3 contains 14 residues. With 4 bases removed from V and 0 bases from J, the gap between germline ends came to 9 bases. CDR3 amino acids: CATSKDSMNTEAFF. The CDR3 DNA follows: TGTGCCACCAGCAAGGACAGCATGAACACTGAAGCTTTCTTT.

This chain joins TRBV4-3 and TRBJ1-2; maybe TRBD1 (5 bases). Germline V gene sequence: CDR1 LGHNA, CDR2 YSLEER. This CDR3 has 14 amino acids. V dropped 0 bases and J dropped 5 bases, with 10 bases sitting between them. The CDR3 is CASSQDSKGYGYTF. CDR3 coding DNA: TGCGCCAGCAGCCAAGATTCAAAGGGGTATGGCTACACCTTC.

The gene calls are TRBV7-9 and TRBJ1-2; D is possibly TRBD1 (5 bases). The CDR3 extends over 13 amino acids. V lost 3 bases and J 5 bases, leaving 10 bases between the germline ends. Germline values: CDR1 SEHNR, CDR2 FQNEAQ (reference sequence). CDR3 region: CASSLQGYYGYTF. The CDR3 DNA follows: TGTGCCAGCAGCTTGCAGGGTTATTATGGCTACACCTTC. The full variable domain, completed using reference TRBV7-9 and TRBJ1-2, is DTGVSQNPRHKITKRGQNVTFRCDPISEHNRLYWYRQTLGQGPEFLTYFQNEAQLEKSRLLSDRFSAERPKGSFSTLEIQRTEQGDSAMYLCASSLQGYYGYTFGSGTRLTVV.

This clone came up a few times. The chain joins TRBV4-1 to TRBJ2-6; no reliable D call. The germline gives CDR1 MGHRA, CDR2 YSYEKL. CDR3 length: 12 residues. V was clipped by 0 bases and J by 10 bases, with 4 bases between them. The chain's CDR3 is CASSQDLNVLTF. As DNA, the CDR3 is TGCGCCAGCAGCCAAGATCTTAACGTCCTGACTTTC.

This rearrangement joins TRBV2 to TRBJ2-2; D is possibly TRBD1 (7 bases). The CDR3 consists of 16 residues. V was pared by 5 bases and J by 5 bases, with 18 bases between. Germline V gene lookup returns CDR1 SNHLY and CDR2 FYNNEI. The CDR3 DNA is TGTGCCAGCAGTCTGCGGGGACAGACAACAACCGGGGAGCTGTTTTTT. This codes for CASSLRGQTTTGELFF.

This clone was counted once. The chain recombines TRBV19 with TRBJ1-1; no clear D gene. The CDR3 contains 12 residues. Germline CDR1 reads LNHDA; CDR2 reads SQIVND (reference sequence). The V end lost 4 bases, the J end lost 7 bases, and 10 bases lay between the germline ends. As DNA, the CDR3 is TGTGCCAGTAGTACCCGGACTGGTGAAGCTTTCTTT. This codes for CASSTRTGEAFF.